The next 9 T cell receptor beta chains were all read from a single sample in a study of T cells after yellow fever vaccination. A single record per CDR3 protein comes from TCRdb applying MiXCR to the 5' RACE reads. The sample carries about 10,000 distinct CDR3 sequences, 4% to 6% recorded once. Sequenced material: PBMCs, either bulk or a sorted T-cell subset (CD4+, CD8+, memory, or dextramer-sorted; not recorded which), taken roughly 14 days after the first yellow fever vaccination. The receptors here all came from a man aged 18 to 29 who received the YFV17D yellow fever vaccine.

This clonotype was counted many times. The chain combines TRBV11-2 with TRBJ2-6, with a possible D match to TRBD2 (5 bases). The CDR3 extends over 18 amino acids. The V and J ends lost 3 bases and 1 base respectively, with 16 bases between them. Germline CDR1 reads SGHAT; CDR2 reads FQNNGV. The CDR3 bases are TGTGCCAGCAGCTTGCCGGGAAATACCCCGTCTGGGGCCAACGTCCTGACTTTC. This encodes CASSLPGNTPSGANVLTF. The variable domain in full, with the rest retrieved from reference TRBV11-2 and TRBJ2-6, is EAGVAQSPRYKIIEKRQSVAFWCNPISGHATLYWYQQILGQGPKLLIQFQNNGVVDDSQLPKDRFSAERLKGVDSTLKIQPAKLEDSAVYLCASSLPGNTPSGANVLTFGAGSRLTVL.

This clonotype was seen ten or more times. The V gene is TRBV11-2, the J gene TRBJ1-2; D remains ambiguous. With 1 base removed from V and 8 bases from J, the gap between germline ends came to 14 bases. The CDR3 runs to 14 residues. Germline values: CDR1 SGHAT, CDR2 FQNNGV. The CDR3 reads CASSLGRGLGGYTF. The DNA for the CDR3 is TGTGCCAGCAGCTTAGGCCGAGGACTGGGAGGCTACACCTTC.

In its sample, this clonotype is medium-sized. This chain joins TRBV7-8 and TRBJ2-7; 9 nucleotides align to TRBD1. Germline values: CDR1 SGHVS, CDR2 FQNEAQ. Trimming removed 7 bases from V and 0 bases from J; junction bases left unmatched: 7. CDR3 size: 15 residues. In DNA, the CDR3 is TGTGCCAGCATCGCCGGGACAGGGCCCTCCTACGAGCAGTACTTC. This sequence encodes CASIAGTGPSYEQYF. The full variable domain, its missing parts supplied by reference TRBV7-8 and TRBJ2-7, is GAGVSQSPRYKVAKRGQDVALRCDPISGHVSLFWYQQALGQGPEFLTYFQNEAQLDKSGLPSDRFFAERPEGSVSTLKIQRTQQEDSAVYLCASIAGTGPSYEQYFGPGTRLTVT.

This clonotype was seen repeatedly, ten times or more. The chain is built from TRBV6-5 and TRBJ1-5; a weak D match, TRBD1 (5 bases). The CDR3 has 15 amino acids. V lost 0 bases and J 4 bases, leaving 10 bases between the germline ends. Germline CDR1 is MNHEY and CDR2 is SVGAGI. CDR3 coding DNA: TGTGCCAGCAGTTACTCTGGGGCGCAGAATCAGCCCCAGCATTTT. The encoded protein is CASSYSGAQNQPQHF.

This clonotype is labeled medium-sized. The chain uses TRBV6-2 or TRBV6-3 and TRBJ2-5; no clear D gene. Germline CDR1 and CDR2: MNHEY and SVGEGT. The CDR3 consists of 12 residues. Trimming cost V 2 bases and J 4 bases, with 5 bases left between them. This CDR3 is CASSYPGETQYF. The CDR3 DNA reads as TGTGCCAGCAGTTACCCCGGAGAGACCCAGTACTTC.

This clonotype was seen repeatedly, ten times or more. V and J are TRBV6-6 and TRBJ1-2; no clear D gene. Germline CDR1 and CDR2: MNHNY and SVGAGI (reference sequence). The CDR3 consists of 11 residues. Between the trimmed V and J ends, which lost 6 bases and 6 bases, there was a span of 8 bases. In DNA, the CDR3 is TGTGCCAGCAGACTATGGGATGGCTACACCTTC. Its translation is CASRLWDGYTF.

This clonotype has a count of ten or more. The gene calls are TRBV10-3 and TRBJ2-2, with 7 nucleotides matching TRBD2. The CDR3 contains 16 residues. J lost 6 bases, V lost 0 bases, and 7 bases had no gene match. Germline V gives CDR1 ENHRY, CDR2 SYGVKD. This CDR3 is CAISESTGGRAGELFF. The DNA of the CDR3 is TGTGCCATCAGTGAGTCGACGGGGGGACGGGCCGGGGAGCTGTTTTTT.

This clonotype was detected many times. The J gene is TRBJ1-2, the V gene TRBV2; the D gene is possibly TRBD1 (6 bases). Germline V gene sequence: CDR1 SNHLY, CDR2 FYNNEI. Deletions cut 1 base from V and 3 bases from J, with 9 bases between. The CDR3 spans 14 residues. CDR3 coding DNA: TGTGCCAGCAGTGAAGAGGGGGGCTACTATGGCTACACCTTC. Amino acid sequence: CASSEEGGYYGYTF.

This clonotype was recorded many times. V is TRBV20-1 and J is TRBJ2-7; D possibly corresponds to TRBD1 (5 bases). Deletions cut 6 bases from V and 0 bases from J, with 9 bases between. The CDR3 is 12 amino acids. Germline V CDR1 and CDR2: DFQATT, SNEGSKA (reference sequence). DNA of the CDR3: TGCAGTGCAAAAGACAGCTCCTACGAGCAGTACTTC. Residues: CSAKDSSYEQYF.